This TCR beta chain originates from a study of T cells in Graves' hyperthyroidism and ophthalmopathy. This clonotype was seen at least ten times. Its antigen remains unidentified. Study outcomes and limitations: Using 13 V-J features, a model discriminated ophthalmopathy from stable hyperthyroidism.

There were TCR beta CDR3 regions amplified from RNA transcripts. The HTBI primer set served for first-round RT-PCR of the TCR CDR3. TCRdb passed the multiplex PCR reads through MiXCR, listing each CDR3 protein once. The data show some 620,000 distinct CDR3 sequences, about 17% seen once. A lack of ophthalmopathy progression within 18 months defined stable Graves' hyperthyroidism. Patients aged 18 to 65 had newly diagnosed hyperthyroidism of under 2 months' duration. Exclusion of a patient resulted from uncontrolled infection, other autoimmune disease, pregnancy or lactation. The material sequenced was blood. The TCR sequence derives from a woman under 40 with Graves' hyperthyroidism.

CDR3 sequence: CASSLMVDYGYTF. The CDR3 DNA reads TGTGCCAGCAGTTTAATGGTAGACTATGGCTACACCTTC. The chain joins TRBV28 to TRBJ1-2; no firm D call. Germline assignment: CDR1 MDHEN and CDR2 SYDVKM. CDR3 length: 13 residues. V was clipped by 2 bases and J by 3 bases, with 7 bases between them.